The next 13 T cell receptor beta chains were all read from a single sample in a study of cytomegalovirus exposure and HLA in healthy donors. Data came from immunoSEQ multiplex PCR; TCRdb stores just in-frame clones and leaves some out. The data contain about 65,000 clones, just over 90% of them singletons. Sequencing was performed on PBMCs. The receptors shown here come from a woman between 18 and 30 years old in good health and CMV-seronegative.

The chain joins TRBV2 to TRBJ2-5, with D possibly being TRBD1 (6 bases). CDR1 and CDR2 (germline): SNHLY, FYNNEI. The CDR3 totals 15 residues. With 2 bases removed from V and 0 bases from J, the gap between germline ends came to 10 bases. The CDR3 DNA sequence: TGTGCCAGCAGTGAACAGGGGCATAACCAAGAGACCCAGTACTTC. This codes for CASSEQGHNQETQYF.

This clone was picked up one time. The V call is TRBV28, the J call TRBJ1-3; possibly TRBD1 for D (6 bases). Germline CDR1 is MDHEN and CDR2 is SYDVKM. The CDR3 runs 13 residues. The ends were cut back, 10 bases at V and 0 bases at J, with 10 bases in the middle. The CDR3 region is CATKDSSGNTIYF. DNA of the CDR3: TGTGCCACCAAGGACAGCTCTGGAAACACCATATATTTT.

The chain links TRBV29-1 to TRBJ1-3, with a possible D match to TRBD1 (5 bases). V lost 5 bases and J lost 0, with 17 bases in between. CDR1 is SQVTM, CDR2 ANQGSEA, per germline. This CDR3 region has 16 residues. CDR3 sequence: CSVKLATDPSGNTIYF. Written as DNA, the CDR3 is TGCAGCGTTAAGCTGGCGACAGACCCCTCTGGAAACACCATATATTTT.

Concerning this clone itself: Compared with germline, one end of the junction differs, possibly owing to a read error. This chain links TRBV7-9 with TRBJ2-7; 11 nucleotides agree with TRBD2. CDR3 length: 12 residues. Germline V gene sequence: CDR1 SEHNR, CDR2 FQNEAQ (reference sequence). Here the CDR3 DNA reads TGTGCCAGCAGCCGAGGGACTAGCGGAGTGACGTTC. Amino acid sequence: CASSRGTSGVTF.

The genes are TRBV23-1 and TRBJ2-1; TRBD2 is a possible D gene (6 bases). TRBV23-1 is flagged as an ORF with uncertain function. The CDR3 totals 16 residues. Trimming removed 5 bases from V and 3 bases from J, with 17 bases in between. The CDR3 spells CASSIRPGTVYNEQFF. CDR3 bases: TGCGCCAGCAGTATCCGCCCCGGGACTGTCTACAATGAGCAGTTCTTC.

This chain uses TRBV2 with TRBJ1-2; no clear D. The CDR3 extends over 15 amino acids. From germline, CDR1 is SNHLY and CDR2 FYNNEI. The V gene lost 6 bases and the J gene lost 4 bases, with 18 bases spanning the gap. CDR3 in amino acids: CASRGWASEFYGYTF. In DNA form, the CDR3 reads TGTGCCAGCAGGGGTTGGGCCTCCGAGTTCTATGGCTACACCTTC.

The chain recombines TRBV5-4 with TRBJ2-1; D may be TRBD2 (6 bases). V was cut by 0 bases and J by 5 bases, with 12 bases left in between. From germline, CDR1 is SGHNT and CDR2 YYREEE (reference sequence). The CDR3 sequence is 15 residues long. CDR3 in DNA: TGTGCCAGCAGCTTGGGGTTAGCGGAGAACAATGAGCAGTTCTTC. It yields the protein CASSLGLAENNEQFF.

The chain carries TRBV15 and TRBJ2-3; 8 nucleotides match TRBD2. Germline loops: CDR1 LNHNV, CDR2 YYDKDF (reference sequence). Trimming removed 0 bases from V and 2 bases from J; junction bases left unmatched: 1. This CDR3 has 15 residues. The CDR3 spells CATSREAGATDTQYF. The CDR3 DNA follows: TGTGCCACCAGCAGAGAAGCGGGAGCCACAGATACGCAGTATTTT.

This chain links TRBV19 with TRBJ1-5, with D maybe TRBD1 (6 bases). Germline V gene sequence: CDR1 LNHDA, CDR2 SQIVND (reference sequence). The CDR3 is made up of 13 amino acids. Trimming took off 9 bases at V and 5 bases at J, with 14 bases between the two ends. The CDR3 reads CASQGTGYQPQHF. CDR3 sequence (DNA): TGTGCCAGCCAGGGGACGGGATATCAGCCCCAGCATTTT.

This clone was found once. The CDR3 here is CSVQPDSAAFF. For the CDR3, the DNA is TGCAGCGTCCAACCCGATTCCGCGGCTTTCTTT. The chain couples TRBV29-1 to TRBJ1-1; D is unclear. Trimming removed 6 bases at V and 11 bases at J, with 16 bases between. The CDR3 contains 11 residues. Germline assignment: CDR1 SQVTM and CDR2 ANQGSEA.

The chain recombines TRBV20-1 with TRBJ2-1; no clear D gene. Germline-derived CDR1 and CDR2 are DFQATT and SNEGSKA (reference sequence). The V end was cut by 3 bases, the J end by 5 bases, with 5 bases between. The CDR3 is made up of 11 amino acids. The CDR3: CSASKNNEQFF. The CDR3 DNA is TGCAGTGCTAGTAAAAACAATGAGCAGTTCTTC.

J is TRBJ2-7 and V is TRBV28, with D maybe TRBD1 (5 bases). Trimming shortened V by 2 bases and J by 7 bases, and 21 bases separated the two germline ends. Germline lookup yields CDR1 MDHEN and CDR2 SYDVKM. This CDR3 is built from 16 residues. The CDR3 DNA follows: TGTGCCAGCAGTTTAGGGGTTAGGGGTGGTGTAGGAGAGCAGTACTTC. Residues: CASSLGVRGGVGEQYF.

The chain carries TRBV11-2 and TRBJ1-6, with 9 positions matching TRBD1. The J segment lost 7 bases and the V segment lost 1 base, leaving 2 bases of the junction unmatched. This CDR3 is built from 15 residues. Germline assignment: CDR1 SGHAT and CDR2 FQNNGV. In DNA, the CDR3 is TGTGCCAGCAGCTTAGTTACAGGGGGCAATTCACCCCTCCACTTT. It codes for CASSLVTGGNSPLHF.